The 29 T cell receptor beta chains presented below share a single source sample, sequenced in a study of T cells in Graves' hyperthyroidism and ophthalmopathy. The CDR3 regions of TCR beta were amplified from RNA transcripts. The HTBI primer set drove a first-round RT-PCR of the TCR CDR3. TCRdb re-called the multiplex PCR reads through MiXCR, storing one row per CDR3 protein. The sample holds 250,000 to 300,000 distinct CDR3 sequences, less than 20% seen once. The sample taken for sequencing was blood. The receptors were sampled from a man aged 45-60 years with Graves' ophthalmopathy.

This clonotype appeared many times. V usage is TRBV20-1 and J usage is TRBJ2-1, with a tentative D call TRBD2 (6 bases). The ends were cut back, 2 bases at V and 4 bases at J, with 18 bases in the middle. The germline gives CDR1 DFQATT, CDR2 SNEGSKA (reference sequence). The CDR3 length is 16 residues. Here the CDR3 DNA reads TGCAGTGCTAGAAAGGTAGGGCTAGCGCATTACAATGAGCAGTTCTTC. This translates into CSARKVGLAHYNEQFF.

This clonotype was recorded at least ten times. The rearrangement joins TRBV12-3 or TRBV12-4 to TRBJ2-1, with TRBD1 matching 7 bases. With 1 base clipped from V and 0 bases from J, the junction kept 3 bases outside the gene matches. CDR3 length: 16 residues. Here the CDR3 DNA reads TGTGCCAGCAGTTTAGAAGGGGACAGCTCCTACAATGAGCAGTTCTTC. Encoded protein: CASSLEGDSSYNEQFF.

This clonotype was seen a handful of times. V gene TRBV5-6 combines with J gene TRBJ1-2; D not certain. The ends were cut back, 1 base at V and 1 base at J, with 5 bases in the middle. This CDR3 region has 13 residues. Germline-derived CDR1 and CDR2 are SGHDT and YYEEEE. The CDR3 reads CASSLFSNYGYTF. CDR3 nucleotides: TGTGCCAGCAGCTTGTTCAGTAACTATGGCTACACCTTC.

The V call is TRBV27, the J call TRBJ1-5, with D uncertain. The V gene lost 6 bases and the J gene lost 3 bases, with 15 bases spanning the gap. The germline V gene encodes CDR1 MNHEY and CDR2 SMNVEV (reference sequence). This CDR3 spans 15 amino acids. This CDR3 is CASREGTTFNQPQHF. In nucleotides, the CDR3 is TGTGCCAGCAGAGAGGGAACTACTTTCAATCAGCCCCAGCATTTT.

The chain links TRBV30 to TRBJ2-3; D uncertain. This CDR3 region has 12 residues. V was clipped by 2 bases and J by 3 bases, with 6 bases between them. CDR1 and CDR2 (germline): GTSNPN, SVGIG (reference sequence). CDR3 region: CAWSFVTDTQYF. The CDR3 DNA sequence: TGTGCCTGGAGTTTCGTAACAGATACGCAGTATTTT.

For this clonotype: This may be a read error: a much more frequent sequence differs by one nucleotide. The chain joins TRBV6-2 or TRBV6-3 to TRBJ1-1; D unclear. Trimming left V 5 bases short and J 4 bases short, with 14 bases between. Germline CDR1 MNHEY, CDR2 SVGEGT. The CDR3 sequence is 14 residues long. The DNA of the CDR3 is TGTGCCAGCAGTCATGCGGGGTCGGGCACTGAAGCTTTCTTT. Translating it yields CASSHAGSGTEAFF.

This clonotype showed up many times. The chain carries TRBV20-1 and TRBJ2-3; D gene unclear. Germline CDR1 is DFQATT and CDR2 is SNEGSKA (reference sequence). Trimming took off 3 bases at V and 3 bases at J, with 7 bases between the two ends. The CDR3 is 12 residues long. CDR3 region: CSASLLTDTQYF. The CDR3 nucleotides read TGCAGTGCTAGCCTCCTTACAGATACGCAGTATTTT.

CDR3 region: CASSPDSLTDTQYF. DNA of the CDR3: TGTGCCAGCAGCCCGGACAGCCTCACAGATACGCAGTATTTT. The J gene is TRBJ2-3, the V gene TRBV4-2; TRBD1 might be the D (6 bases). Trimming stripped 4 bases from V and 2 bases from J, with 10 bases between. CDR3 size: 14 residues. Germline CDR1 and CDR2: LGHNA and YNFKEQ.

This clonotype came up a few times. V is TRBV5-1 and J is TRBJ2-1, with 9 positions matching TRBD2. The CDR3 has 15 amino acids. V shed 0 bases and J 7 bases; nucleotides not matched to a gene: 5. Germline V gene sequence: CDR1 SGHRS, CDR2 YFSETQ. The CDR3 loop reads CASSLVAGGWNEQFF. In DNA form, the CDR3 reads TGCGCCAGCAGCTTGGTTGCGGGAGGGTGGAATGAGCAGTTCTTC.

This clonotype occurred a few times. This rearrangement joins TRBV18 to TRBJ2-7; D is possibly TRBD1 (6 bases). Germline V gene lookup returns CDR1 KGHSH and CDR2 LQKENI. Trimming stripped 3 bases from V and 4 bases from J, with 10 bases between. The CDR3 is 13 amino acids. In DNA, the CDR3 is TGTGCCAGCTCACCCCAACAGGGATACGAGCAGTACTTC. Its protein product is CASSPQQGYEQYF.

This clonotype was observed many times. V is TRBV12-3 or TRBV12-4 and J is TRBJ2-5, with 14 bases aligning to TRBD2. V trimming: 6 bases; J trimming: 1 base; junction bases outside the gene matches: 10. The CDR3 sequence is 18 residues long. The CDR3 spells CASSSGTSGRGGQETQYF. The CDR3 DNA is TGTGCCAGCAGCTCCGGGACTAGCGGGAGAGGGGGCCAAGAGACCCAGTACTTC.

This clonotype has only a few counts. CDR3 amino acids: CASSLGIPGLAYQETQYF. The CDR3 coding sequence is TGTGCCAGCAGTTTAGGGATTCCGGGACTAGCGTACCAAGAGACCCAGTACTTC. V and J are TRBV28 and TRBJ2-5; TRBD2 matches 10 bases. V gave up 2 bases and J gave up 0 bases; unmatched junction bases: 9. Germline CDR1 and CDR2: MDHEN and SYDVKM. The CDR3 sequence is 18 residues long.

This clonotype has ten or more counts. The J gene is TRBJ1-1, the V gene TRBV7-9; no definite D call. The CDR3 runs 12 residues. Trimming took 3 bases from V and 1 from J, leaving 3 bases between them. CDR1 SEHNR and CDR2 FQNEAQ come from the germline V gene (reference sequence). In DNA, the CDR3 is TGTGCCAGCAGCTTTTGGAACACTGAAGCTTTCTTT. It is translated as CASSFWNTEAFF.

This clonotype was seen only a few times. The genes are TRBV30 and TRBJ1-4, with a tentative D call TRBD1 (6 bases). CDR3 length: 15 residues. V lost 1 base and J lost 8, with 17 bases in between. Germline CDR1 and CDR2: GTSNPN and SVGIG (reference sequence). CDR3 sequence reads: CAWSGRGGGNEKLFF. CDR3 coding DNA: TGTGCCTGGAGTGGCAGAGGGGGAGGCAACGAAAAACTGTTTTTT. The variable domain in full, with the rest retrieved from reference TRBV30 and TRBJ1-4, is SQTIHQWPATLVQPVGSPLSLECTVEGTSNPNLYWYRQAAGRGLQLLFYSVGIGQISSEVPQNLSASRPQDRQFILSSKKLLLSDSGFYLCAWSGRGGGNEKLFFGSGTQLSVL.

In this sample, this clonotype turned up many times. CDR3 nucleotides: TGTGCCAGCAGTTTAAGACTAGCTGGGGGGTACGAGCAGTACTTC. Protein sequence: CASSLRLAGGYEQYF. This chain uses TRBV28 with TRBJ2-7, with 7 nucleotides matching TRBD2. The V gene's germline CDR1 is MDHEN and CDR2 SYDVKM. V was pared by 2 bases and J by 4 bases, with 8 bases of the junction left unmatched. The CDR3 totals 15 residues.

The chain carries TRBV2 and TRBJ1-4; TRBD1 aligns across 9 bases. The V segment lost 6 bases and the J segment 5 bases; nucleotides outside the gene matches: 1. Per germline, CDR1 SNHLY and CDR2 FYNNEI. The CDR3 runs 13 residues. CDR3 coding DNA: TGTGCCAGCAGGGACAGGGGCAATGAAAAACTGTTTTTT. Translation gives CASRDRGNEKLFF.

This rearrangement joins TRBV28 to TRBJ1-3, with 7 positions matching TRBD1. This CDR3 is 18 amino acids long. V lost 3 bases to trimming and J lost 1 base; unmatched junction nucleotides: 12. Germline V gene data show CDR1 as MDHEN and CDR2 as SYDVKM. The CDR3 DNA reads TGTGCCAGCAGTTTGGTCGACAGGGCCACGGGGTCTGGAAACACCATATATTTT. Its protein is CASSLVDRATGSGNTIYF.

This clonotype has more than one count but fewer than ten. CDR3 residues: CASRTQGQPQHF. For the CDR3, the DNA is TGTGCCAGCAGAACACAGGGGCAGCCCCAGCATTTT. V and J are TRBV27 and TRBJ1-5; 7 nucleotides line up with TRBD1. Trimming cost V 6 bases and J 7 bases; bases outside gene matches: 3. Per the germline V gene, CDR1 is MNHEY and CDR2 is SMNVEV (reference sequence). The CDR3 loop spans 12 amino acids.

The table lists this clonotype with a few counts. The rearrangement uses TRBV6-1 and TRBJ1-1; 7 bases map to TRBD1. The J segment lost 1 base and the V segment lost 7 bases, leaving 9 bases of the junction unmatched. Germline CDR1 reads MNHNS; CDR2 reads SASEGT. The CDR3 length is 15 residues. CDR3 nucleotides: TGTGCCAGCAAACTAACGACAGGGCAGAACACTGAAGCTTTCTTT. Its protein is CASKLTTGQNTEAFF.

This clonotype occurred many times. The CDR3 loop is CASSFRGAPDTEAFF. Written as DNA, the CDR3 is TGCGCCAGCAGCTTCCGGGGCGCGCCGGACACTGAAGCTTTCTTT. This chain connects TRBV5-1 to TRBJ1-1; tentative D call: TRBD1 (5 bases). Between the trimmed V and J ends, which lost 2 bases and 3 bases, there was a span of 14 bases. CDR1 SGHRS and CDR2 YFSETQ come from the germline V gene. The CDR3 is made up of 15 amino acids.

This clonotype was found once. One end of the junction fails to match germline, which may point to a read error. V gene TRBV5-1 combines with J gene TRBJ2-2, with D perhaps matching TRBD2 (5 bases). This CDR3 region has 13 residues. The germline V gene has CDR1 SGHRS and CDR2 YFSETQ. The DNA for the CDR3 is TGCGCCAGCAGCTTGTCTTCGGTCCGGGGAGCTGTTTTT. Translation: CASSLSSVRGAVF.

This clonotype was observed once. The rearrangement joins TRBV7-2 to TRBJ2-7, with 14 bases identical to TRBD2. The CDR3 totals 15 residues. Germline V CDR1 and CDR2: SGHTA, FQGNSA. Trimming took 5 bases from V and 9 from J; bases not matched to a gene: 9. The CDR3 here is CASSPGTSGSGGQYF. The CDR3 region has the DNA TGTGCCAGCAGCCCCGGGACTAGCGGGAGCGGCGGGCAGTACTTC.

This clonotype was seen repeatedly, ten times or more. V is TRBV3-1 and J is TRBJ2-3; 8 nucleotides agree with TRBD2. Germline V gene sequence: CDR1 LGHDT, CDR2 YNNKEL (reference sequence). Unmatched junction bases numbered 9, after V lost 8 bases and J lost 2 bases. The CDR3 has 15 amino acids. CDR3: CASQQFSGNTDTQYF. As DNA, the CDR3 is TGTGCCAGCCAACAATTTAGCGGGAACACAGATACGCAGTATTTT.

The gene calls are TRBV13 and TRBJ1-5; 11 bases align to TRBD1. The V segment lost 2 bases and the J segment 3 bases; nucleotides outside the gene matches: 3. This CDR3 region has 16 residues. CDR1 and CDR2 (germline): PRHDT, FYEKMQ (reference sequence). Here the CDR3 reads CASSLRGQGDNQPQHF. Here the CDR3 DNA reads TGTGCCAGCAGCTTACGGGGACAGGGGGACAATCAGCCCCAGCATTTT.

This chain uses TRBV11-2 with TRBJ1-4, with a weak D call TRBD1 (6 bases). The V gene lost 2 bases and the J gene lost 7 bases, with 8 bases spanning the gap. The germline V gene encodes CDR1 SGHAT and CDR2 FQNNGV. The CDR3 is 13 residues long. The CDR3 spells CASSLRTAEKLFF. The CDR3 DNA follows: TGTGCCAGCAGCTTACGGACAGCTGAAAAACTGTTTTTT.

This clonotype was found many times. This sequence joins TRBV2 and TRBJ1-5; D is ambiguous. In germline, CDR1 is SNHLY, CDR2 FYNNEI. The CDR3 sequence is 14 residues long. V lost 6 bases and J 3 bases, leaving 12 bases between the germline ends. This CDR3 reads CASRNGRNNQPQHF. As DNA, the CDR3 is TGTGCCAGCAGAAACGGACGGAACAATCAGCCCCAGCATTTT.

The chain recombines TRBV5-1 with TRBJ2-1; TRBD2 aligns across 11 bases. CDR3 length: 19 amino acids. CDR1 and CDR2 from the germline V gene are SGHRS and YFSETQ. V shed 4 bases and J 6 bases; nucleotides not matched to a gene: 18. In DNA, the CDR3 is TGCGCCAGCAGCCCGGCCACTAGCGGGAGTGGATCTACAATCAATGAGCAGTTCTTC. This gives the protein CASSPATSGSGSTINEQFF.

This clonotype was counted between two and nine times. The genes are TRBV18 and TRBJ1-3; weak D call: TRBD1 (5 bases). V dropped 5 bases and J dropped 1 base, with 12 bases sitting between them. The CDR3 has 15 amino acids. CDR1 KGHSH and CDR2 LQKENI come from the germline V gene. The CDR3 region is CASSAGLLSGNTIYF. The CDR3 coding sequence is TGTGCCAGCTCAGCGGGACTGTTATCTGGAAACACCATATATTTT.

This clonotype was seen once. The CDR3 sequence is CASSTDRSTDTQYF. The CDR3 DNA reads TGTGCCAGCAGCACCGACAGGAGCACAGATACGCAGTATTTT. The gene calls are TRBV7-3 and TRBJ2-3; tentatively, D is TRBD1 (6 bases). There are 14 residues in the CDR3. Trimming took 5 bases from V and 0 from J, leaving 9 bases between them. CDR1 and CDR2 from the germline V gene are SGHTA and FQGTGA.